This paragraph covers one T cell receptor (beta chain) sequence. Per the original data handling: Amplifying reference gene primers gave estimates of nucleated cell counts. Here immunoSEQ multiplex PCR was the method, and the copy in TCRdb shows in-frame clones only, minus some. V and J calls and clone size come straight from that table; D and trimming were deduced from the DNA. The table includes some 58,000 clones, around 83% detected once. This specimen comes from a study of blood T cell repertoires in COVID-19. Study-level information: From the United States, Italy and Spain came samples of acute and convalescent COVID-19. From T cells, B-cell-depleted T cells, or PBMCs came the material, which was cDNA or gDNA.

The CDR3 totals 16 residues. J lost 1 base, V lost 3 bases, and 8 bases had no gene match. Germline V gives CDR1 LNHDA, CDR2 SQIVND (reference sequence). Seattle patients were enrolled during active infection and followed longitudinally. Material: peripheral blood. The chain joins TRBV19 to TRBJ1-1; the match to TRBD1 covers 7 bases. The TCR comes from a man aged 50-59 years with COVID-19, enrolled during active disease. DNA of the CDR3: TGTGCCAGTAGTATCGCGACAGGGCGTCCGAACACTGAAGCTTTCTTT. The encoded protein is CASSIATGRPNTEAFF.